This entry lists 25 T cell receptor beta chains sequenced from one sample in a study of graft-versus-host responses after intestinal transplantation (dated by TCRdb to about 2021). Library preparation employed the immunoSEQ multiplex PCR assay. TCRdb carries this immuneACCESS record with in-frame sequences only. Its versions omit some clonotypes, under half of them owing to an unresolved V gene in the studies checked, with the rest unexplained. The sample data list 20,000 to 30,000 clones, and roughly 85% of these were observed just once. The ten top clones hold around 0.91% of the sample. The sample here was PBMCs, taken around 460 days after intestinal transplant. Receptors were obtained from a human patient who received an intestinal transplant, so some T cells may come from the graft donor.

The chain couples TRBV7-6 to TRBJ1-2; the D is unclear. This CDR3 comprises 17 residues. The germline gives CDR1 SGHVS, CDR2 FNYEAQ. Trimming shortened V by 4 bases and J by 2 bases, and 20 bases separated the two germline ends. The CDR3 here is CASSCKIESRKNYGYTF. DNA of the CDR3: TGTGCCAGCAGCTGTAAAATTGAATCTCGAAAGAACTATGGCTACACCTTC. The whole variable domain, remainder taken from reference TRBV7-6 and TRBJ1-2, is GAGVSQSPRYKVTKRGQDVALRCDPISGHVSLYWYRQALGQGPEFLTYFNYEAQQDKSGLPNDRFSAERPEGSISTLTIQRTEQRDSAMYRCASSCKIESRKNYGYTFGSGTRLTVV.

This rearrangement joins TRBV21-1 to TRBJ2-3; no DNA check was done on the table's D call, TRBD2. TRBV21-1 is deemed a pseudogene. This CDR3 is built from 15 residues. In DNA form, the CDR3 reads TGTGCCAGCAGAAGAATTAGCGGAGGCACAGATACGCAGTATTTT. Amino acids: CASRRISGGTDTQYF.

The V call is TRBV6-6, the J call TRBJ2-3; D possibly corresponds to TRBD2 (5 bases). This CDR3 has 12 amino acids. V lost 4 bases to trimming and J lost 9 bases, with 11 bases between them. The germline V gene encodes CDR1 MNHNY and CDR2 SVGAGI (reference sequence). CDR3 nucleotides: TGTGCCAGCAGTTTACCAGAGGGCACGCAGTATTTT. Encoded protein: CASSLPEGTQYF.

This clone was observed once. This chain links TRBV18 with TRBJ2-7; D is undetermined. CDR1 KGHSH and CDR2 LQKENI come from the germline V gene. The CDR3 runs 13 residues. Trimming took 3 bases from V and 0 from J, leaving 6 bases between them. The CDR3 reads CASSPRSSYEQYF. The DNA for the CDR3 is TGTGCCAGCTCACCCCGGAGCTCCTACGAGCAGTACTTC.

The chain recombines TRBV4-1 with TRBJ1-4; no firm D call. The CDR3 sequence is 16 residues long. V was clipped by 3 bases and J by 4 bases, with 15 bases between them. The germline CDR1 and CDR2 sequences are MGHRA and YSYEKL. CDR3 sequence: CASSQGWGGNNEKLFF. The CDR3 DNA reads as TGCGCCAGCAGCCAGGGGTGGGGAGGGAATAATGAAAAACTGTTTTTT.

This sequence joins TRBV7-2 and TRBJ2-6; D is unclear. CDR1 is SGHTA, CDR2 FQGNSA, per germline. V shed 5 bases and J shed 5 bases, with 22 bases lying between them. This CDR3 comprises 18 residues. The CDR3 is CASSSRLRRQSRANVLTF. The CDR3 DNA reads TGTGCCAGCAGCAGTCGTTTGAGACGACAAAGTCGGGCCAACGTCCTGACTTTC.

V usage is TRBV19 and J usage is TRBJ2-3; D is unresolved. V dropped 0 bases and J dropped 2 bases, with 3 bases sitting between them. The CDR3 sequence is 13 residues long. Looked up from germline, CDR1 is LNHDA and CDR2 is SQIVND (reference sequence). The DNA for the CDR3 is TGTGCCAGTAGTATAGATAACACAGATACGCAGTATTTT. The encoded protein is CASSIDNTDTQYF.

V usage is TRBV25-1 and J usage is TRBJ2-1, with 11 bases aligning to TRBD2. Germline values: CDR1 MGHDK, CDR2 SYGVNS. The CDR3 is 15 amino acids. The junction had 11 bases not matched to a gene; V was cut back by 10 bases and J by 6 bases. CDR3 nucleotides: TGTGCCACTGAGGTGCTAGCGGGGGGCCCCAATGAGCAGTTCTTC. It yields the protein CATEVLAGGPNEQFF.

The rearrangement links TRBV7-9 to TRBJ2-7; a possible D gene is TRBD2 (7 bases). CDR1 and CDR2 (germline): SEHNR, FQNEAQ (reference sequence). CDR3 length: 16 amino acids. V was cut by 10 bases and J by 4 bases, with 26 bases left in between. The CDR3 bases are TGTGCCATAGGGGAGGGGGAAACAGGACCCGCGTACGAGCAGTACTTC. Translated: CAIGEGETGPAYEQYF.

Concerning this clone: At one boundary the junction diverges from the germline segment, which might be a read error. This sample also contains other DNA sequences that code for the same CDR3. V and J are TRBV6-5 and TRBJ1-1; D is undetermined. CDR1 MNHEY and CDR2 SVGAGI come from the germline V gene. The CDR3 has 14 residues. CDR3 in DNA: TGCGCCAGCAGTTACGGCCAGCTTAACACTGAAGCTTTCTTT. This sequence encodes CASSYGQLNTEAFF.

As to this clone: This sample also contains other DNA sequences that code for the same CDR3. The rearrangement links TRBV11-2 to TRBJ1-5, with D perhaps TRBD1 (6 bases). Germline CDR1 reads SGHAT; CDR2 reads FQNNGV. V shed 0 bases and J shed 10 bases, with 19 bases lying between them. The CDR3 has 16 residues. The CDR3 coding sequence is TGTGCCAGCAGCTTAGATGGGCAGGGGCTGAGGGGACCCCAGCATTTT. Protein: CASSLDGQGLRGPQHF.

This clone was seen a single time. CDR3 bases: TGTGCCAGCAGCTTGAACAGGGTCAATGAGCAGTTCTTC. Amino acids: CASSLNRVNEQFF. The V gene is TRBV6-5, the J gene TRBJ2-1, with D possibly matching TRBD1 (6 bases). CDR1 is MNHEY, CDR2 SVGAGI, per germline. Trimming pared 6 bases from V and 6 bases from J, leaving 12 bases between. This CDR3 comprises 13 residues.

V and J are TRBV7-9 and TRBJ1-1, with unresolved D. Trimming pared 3 bases from V and 7 bases from J, leaving 6 bases between. The CDR3 sequence is 11 residues long. Germline CDR1 SEHNR, CDR2 FQNEAQ (reference sequence). CDR3 region: CASSFGVEAFF. The DNA for the CDR3 is TGTGCCAGCAGCTTTGGGGTTGAAGCTTTCTTT.

The J gene is TRBJ1-6, the V gene TRBV2; D might be TRBD1 (5 bases). This CDR3 contains 17 residues. V was trimmed by 1 base and J by 4 bases, leaving 14 bases between them. Per germline, CDR1 SNHLY and CDR2 FYNNEI. CDR3: CASSEEEQVLYNSPLHF. DNA for the CDR3: TGTGCCAGCAGTGAAGAGGAACAGGTCCTATATAATTCACCCCTCCACTTT.

CDR3 DNA sequence: TGCGCCAGCAGCTTAGGGCTGTCCTACAATGAGCAGTTCTTC. Amino acids: CASSLGLSYNEQFF. The chain uses TRBV5-1 and TRBJ2-1; no definite D call. Trimming shortened V by 2 bases and J by 1 base, and 7 bases separated the two germline ends. CDR1 SGHRS and CDR2 YFSETQ come from the germline V gene. The CDR3 is 14 amino acids.

This clone was seen just once. The chain combines TRBV21-1 with TRBJ2-5; TRBD2 was called by the table and not checked on the DNA. TRBV21-1 is assigned pseudogene status. The CDR3 totals 12 residues. CDR3 nucleotide sequence: TGTGCCAGCAGCAAAGTACTAGAGACCCAGTACTTC. Translation: CASSKVLETQYF.

In this sample, this clone turned up once. This chain uses TRBV2 with TRBJ1-1; D is unclear. V lost 6 bases and J lost 2, with 7 bases in between. The CDR3 is made up of 12 amino acids. Per germline, CDR1 SNHLY and CDR2 FYNNEI. The DNA of the CDR3 is TGTGCCAGCAGGCAGGCTAACACTGAAGCTTTCTTT. As protein: CASRQANTEAFF.

The genes are TRBV10-1 and TRBJ2-1; 11 positions match TRBD2. V gave up 5 bases and J gave up 7 bases; unmatched junction bases: 10. The germline CDR1 and CDR2 sequences are WNHNN and SYGVQD (reference sequence). The CDR3 covers 16 residues. The CDR3 region has the DNA TGCGCCAGCAGTCACACTAGCGGGAGAGGAAGAAATGAGCAGTTCTTC. This translates into CASSHTSGRGRNEQFF.

A single count supports this clone. This sample includes further DNA sequences coding for the same CDR3. V gene TRBV6-6 combines with J gene TRBJ2-6; the D gene is possibly TRBD1 (7 bases). The V end lost 11 bases, the J end lost 0 bases, and 14 bases lay between the germline ends. This CDR3 is 15 amino acids long. Germline-derived CDR1 and CDR2 are MNHNY and SVGAGI (reference sequence). The CDR3 nucleotides are TGTGCCGCCAGGGGGGCTGGCTCTGGGGCCAACGTCCTGACTTTC. Amino acid sequence: CAARGAGSGANVLTF.

The chain carries TRBV28 and TRBJ1-2, with 7 bases identical to TRBD1. Looked up from germline, CDR1 is MDHEN and CDR2 is SYDVKM. The CDR3 loop spans 13 amino acids. V trimming: 8 bases; J trimming: 4 bases; junction bases outside the gene matches: 7. In DNA form, the CDR3 reads TGTGCCAGCTGGATCGGGACAGTCTATGGCTACACCTTC. Translating gives CASWIGTVYGYTF.

This clone appeared a few times. CDR3 amino acids: CASSLDPLAGGSGTQYF. The DNA for the CDR3 is TGCGCCAGCAGCTTGGACCCCCTAGCGGGGGGCTCGGGGACCCAGTACTTC. The chain carries TRBV5-1 and TRBJ2-5; 11 nucleotides align to TRBD2. Germline assignment: CDR1 SGHRS and CDR2 YFSETQ. V trimming: 0 bases; J trimming: 7 bases; junction bases outside the gene matches: 11. CDR3 length equals 17 residues.

This chain uses TRBV7-6 with TRBJ1-1; D is ambiguous. Germline CDR1 reads SGHVS; CDR2 reads FNYEAQ. This CDR3 has 13 residues. Deletions cut 8 bases from V and 0 bases from J, with 10 bases between. CDR3 sequence reads: CASRVRMNTEAFF. CDR3 nucleotides: TGTGCCAGCCGCGTCAGGATGAACACTGAAGCTTTCTTT.

The V and J genes are TRBV5-4 and TRBJ2-7; 9 nucleotides match TRBD2. Germline CDR1 SGHNT, CDR2 YYREEE (reference sequence). Trimming cost V 3 bases and J 1 base; bases outside gene matches: 5. This CDR3 comprises 15 residues. In nucleotides, the CDR3 is TGTGCCAGCAGCTCAAAGACTAGCGGATCCTACGAGCAGTACTTC. Translation gives CASSSKTSGSYEQYF.

The rearrangement uses TRBV7-2 and TRBJ2-1; the D is unclear. The CDR3 is made up of 12 amino acids. Trimming took 2 bases from V and 10 from J, leaving 9 bases between them. Germline CDR1 and CDR2: SGHTA and FQGNSA. The CDR3 region is CASSLKPVEQFF. The CDR3 DNA is TGTGCCAGCAGCTTAAAACCCGTGGAGCAGTTCTTC.

This chain connects TRBV2 to TRBJ1-4; D unresolved. Per the germline V gene, CDR1 is SNHLY and CDR2 is FYNNEI. CDR3 size: 12 residues. With 6 bases removed from V and 11 bases from J, the gap between germline ends came to 13 bases. The CDR3 region is CASRADDWKLFF. The CDR3 DNA reads TGTGCCAGCAGGGCTGACGACTGGAAACTGTTTTTT.